This TCR beta chain comes out of a study of T cells in localized non-small cell lung cancer (dated by TCRdb to between 2020 and 2021). Broadly, across the study: Comparing tumors with uninvolved tumor-adjacent lungs, the study looked at the T cell repertoires of fewer than 250 patients with early-stage NSCLC. The cohort consisted of 236 treatment-naive NSCLC patients whose localized lung tumors had been resected. The mean age of the NSCLC patients was around 65 years, with roughly 120 men and 85 to 110 women.

Points the paper makes about the study in general: Because multi-region sequencing of the tumors was not done, intratumor heterogeneity could not be ruled out. Uninvolved tumor-adjacent lung showed the highest T cell clonality, higher than tumor, which suggests more focused antigenic responses in the uninvolved tumor-adjacent lung. Higher blood T cell density associated with longer overall survival, while higher adjacent-lung clonality associated with shorter survival. Since the design was exploratory, TCR variables were selected using unadjusted p-values with no false-discovery rate correction. A median of approximately 55 of the top 100 tumor clones were detected in paired uninvolved adjacent lung, and around 30 of these tumor clones were also found among the top 100 clones of the paired uninvolved adjacent lung.

About this clone: The specificity of this receptor is unknown. Per-base quality was not reported, and no clone a single base away is much larger than it.

TCR beta CDR3 regions were sequenced from DNA using the immunoSEQ Assay. The authors' pipeline ran thus. T cell density was computed as TCR beta template counts normalized to usable DNA estimated by amplifying housekeeping genes. The preseqR package was used to estimate richness by extrapolating to 400,000 templates for PBMC samples and to 120,000 templates for tissue samples. Clonality was calculated as one minus Pielou's evenness. Tissue-enriched TCRs were identified through differential abundance testing performed on productive amino-acid clonotypes, with a minimum total count of 5 and an alpha of 0.1. The Jaccard Index and the Morisita Overlap Index were used to quantify repertoire overlap between compartments. GLIPH grouped TCR beta CDR3s together with public tetramer-defined viral CDR3s, and a viral motif had to include at least three viral sequences and also show V-gene enrichment. In TCRdb, the immuneACCESS table is reduced to in-frame sequences with V and J assigned. These tables do not hold every clone; where another copy was compared, an unresolved V gene accounts for under half, and the others remain unexplained. The V and J calls and clone size were taken over from that table, and D and trimming were inferred from the DNA. Within this sample are roughly 2,000 clones, with roughly 24% of them counted one time only. The top ten clonotypes cover about 15% of the sample.

The CDR3 spans 14 residues, from the cysteine through the phenylalanine. Kept here is only the CDR3 DNA, which spans 42 bases and is read in frame from base 1. Cut back by 0 bases and 8 bases, the V and J ends lie 14 bases apart. Reading the germline V gene gives CDR1 SGHRS and CDR2 YFSETQ. At diagnosis, peripheral blood, uninvolved tumor-adjacent lung and tumor were collected and were preserved as a mix of fresh-frozen and FFPE material. The TCR was taken from a female donor older than 55 with stage II squamous cell lung carcinoma. The chain is encoded by TRBV5-1 joined to TRBJ1-2; TRBD1 is a weak D gene call, 6 bases matching. Sequences were derived from lung tumor tissue, sampled before any cancer treatment. This receptor carries the CDR3 CASSLAPGALGYTF. The nucleotide sequence is TGCGCCAGCAGCTTGGCCCCGGGGGCGCTCGGCTACACCTTC.